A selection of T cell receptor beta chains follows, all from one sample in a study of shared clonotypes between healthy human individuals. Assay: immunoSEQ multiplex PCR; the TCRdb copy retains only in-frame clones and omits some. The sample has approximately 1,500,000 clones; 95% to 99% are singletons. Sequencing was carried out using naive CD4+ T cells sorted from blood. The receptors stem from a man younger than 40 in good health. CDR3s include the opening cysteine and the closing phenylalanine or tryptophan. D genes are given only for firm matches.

CASSEGGRRSNQPQHF	TGTGCCAGCAGTGAAGGGGGCAGGAGGTCCAATCAGCCCCAGCATTTT	NA	TRBJ1-5	TRBV2
CASSDDWVVEVF	TGTGCCAGCAGTGATGACTGGGTCGTGGAGGTCTTC	NA	TRBJ2-7	TRBV25-1
CASSLSPTNEKLFF	TGCGCCAGCAGCTTGTCCCCAACTAATGAAAAACTGTTTTTT	NA	TRBJ1-4	TRBV5-1
CASRRTGRSYEQYF	TGTGCCAGCCGACGGACAGGGAGATCCTACGAGCAGTACTTC	TRBD1	TRBJ2-7	TRBV2
CASSLLGGPPDTQYF	TGTGCCAGCAGCCTCCTCGGGGGTCCCCCAGATACGCAGTATTTT	NA	TRBJ2-3	TRBV7-3
CASSALMNEQFF	TGTGCCAGCAGCGCCCTTATGAATGAGCAGTTCTTC	NA	TRBJ2-1	TRBV7-2
CASSVTGTPKEKLFF	TGTGCCAGCAGCGTGACAGGGACCCCGAAGGAAAAACTGTTTTTT	TRBD1	TRBJ1-4	TRBV7-9
CASSPRLGGTGAADTQYF	TGTGCCAGCAGTCCGAGGTTGGGTGGGACAGGGGCAGCAGATACGCAGTATTTT	TRBD1	TRBJ2-3	TRBV7-2
CAWRGRDAYGNTIYF	TGTGCCTGGAGGGGAAGGGACGCCTATGGAAACACCATATATTTT	NA	TRBJ1-3	TRBV30
CSVTLGTGSYEQYF	TGCAGCGTCACACTAGGGACAGGGAGTTACGAGCAGTACTTC	TRBD1	TRBJ2-7	TRBV29-1
CASNPGLSGKLFF	TGTGCCAGCAACCCCGGACTATCGGGAAAACTGTTTTTT	NA	TRBJ1-4	TRBV7-9